Listed here are 8 T cell receptor beta chains from one sample, sequenced in a study of blood T cells in healthy people across ages. Primers used in a second PCR of roughly 7 to 12 cycles were a sample-barcoded 5' primer and a J-beta primer mix. From the 5' RACE reads, TCRdb called clonotypes with MiXCR, one entry per CDR3 protein. The sample comprises 600,000 to 800,000 distinct CDR3 sequences, about 50% of which are singletons, and approximately 13% rests with the top ten. Input material: blood. Receptors originate from a woman aged 80 or over in good health.

This clonotype was picked up one time. The chain links TRBV20-1 to TRBJ2-6; D gene uncertain. V lost 6 bases and J 0 bases, leaving 12 bases between the germline ends. Germline V gene lookup returns CDR1 DFQATT and CDR2 SNEGSKA (reference sequence). This CDR3 has 15 residues. CDR3 in amino acids: CSAVTSCSGANVLTF. In DNA, the CDR3 is TGCAGTGCGGTCACAAGCTGCTCTGGGGCCAACGTCCTGACTTTC.

This clonotype has ten or more counts. V gene TRBV5-1 combines with J gene TRBJ2-3; 7 bases are shared with TRBD2. Trimming at V came to 0 bases and at J to 6 bases, leaving 4 bases not matched to a gene. Germline CDR1 is SGHRS and CDR2 is YFSETQ. The CDR3 covers 14 residues. The CDR3 loop is CASSLGLASDTQYF. As DNA, the CDR3 is TGCGCCAGCAGCTTGGGACTAGCTAGTGATACGCAGTATTTT.

This clonotype has ten or more counts. The rearrangement joins TRBV10-3 to TRBJ2-1; D is undetermined. Trimming stripped 7 bases from V and 4 bases from J, with 17 bases between. Germline values: CDR1 ENHRY, CDR2 SYGVKD. The CDR3 covers 15 residues. The CDR3 DNA reads TGTGCCATCAAGGAACCGGGCCGACAATACAATGAGCAGTTCTTC. Its protein is CAIKEPGRQYNEQFF.

The genes are TRBV9 and TRBJ1-1, with D perhaps TRBD1 (5 bases). The V end lost 4 bases, the J end lost 9 bases, and 19 bases lay between the germline ends. This CDR3 region has 14 residues. Germline CDR1 SGDLS, CDR2 YYNGEE. The DNA of the CDR3 is TGTGCCAGCAGCCGAGACTTCCGGGACGGCCAAGCTTTCTTT. This sequence encodes CASSRDFRDGQAFF.

For this clonotype: A single base separates this from a much larger clone, so it may be a read error. The chain couples TRBV4-1 to TRBJ2-1; D is undetermined. The last part of the DNA fits TRBJ2-7 better; the J call may be wrong. This CDR3 is 15 amino acids long. Germline V gene data show CDR1 as MGHRA and CDR2 as YSYEKL. CDR3 DNA: TGCGCCAGCAGCAAGGACGTCGGCTCCTACAATGAGCAGTACTTC. Protein: CASSKDVGSYNEQYF.

The rearrangement links TRBV29-1 to TRBJ2-1, with TRBD2 identical over 10 bases. The V segment lost 3 bases and the J segment 8 bases; nucleotides outside the gene matches: 10. Germline CDR1 and CDR2: SQVTM and ANQGSEA. This CDR3 has 15 residues. CDR3: CSVEGLAGVTDEQFF. The DNA of the CDR3 is TGCAGCGTTGAGGGTCTAGCGGGAGTCACCGATGAGCAGTTCTTC.

V is TRBV20-1 and J is TRBJ2-2; 13 nucleotides match TRBD2. CDR3 length equals 14 residues. Germline loops: CDR1 DFQATT, CDR2 SNEGSKA (reference sequence). With 4 bases clipped from V and 10 bases from J, the junction kept 6 bases outside the gene matches. The CDR3 sequence: CSANQGTSGTELFF. In DNA form, the CDR3 reads TGCAGTGCTAACCAAGGGACTAGCGGGACGGAGCTGTTTTTT.

The rearrangement links TRBV7-2 to TRBJ2-7; 11 bases fit TRBD2. Germline lookup yields CDR1 SGHTA and CDR2 FQGNSA. The CDR3 has 14 amino acids. V shed 6 bases, J shed 5 bases, and the junction held 6 bases outside the gene matches. CDR3 in DNA: TGTGCCAGCAGTTTCGGACTAGCGGGTCACGAGCAGTACTTC. This encodes CASSFGLAGHEQYF.